Listed here are 30 T cell receptor beta chains from one sample, sequenced in a study of blood T cell repertoires in COVID-19. Method: immunoSEQ multiplex PCR; TCRdb's copy keeps in-frame clones and lacks some. The data contain more than 150,000 clones, 70% to 90% of them singletons. Sequenced material: peripheral blood. All receptors derive from a man aged 45-65 years with active or convalescent COVID-19.

The chain couples TRBV11-2 to TRBJ2-7, with 9 nucleotides matching TRBD1. The CDR3 has 16 residues. Germline loops: CDR1 SGHAT, CDR2 FQNNGV. V dropped 5 bases and J dropped 6; count of bases not matched to a gene: 14. The CDR3 is CASSTVQGARNGEQYF. The CDR3 DNA sequence: TGTGCCAGCAGCACAGTACAGGGGGCGAGAAACGGCGAGCAGTACTTC.

The CDR3 coding sequence is TGTGCCAGCAGGGAGCGGGGGAGAACCTACGAGCAGTACTTC. Translating gives CASRERGRTYEQYF. This chain joins TRBV6-5 and TRBJ2-7; 8 bases are a match to TRBD2. There are 14 residues in the CDR3. V was clipped by 6 bases and J by 2 bases; unmatched bases: 6. Germline loops: CDR1 MNHEY, CDR2 SVGAGI.

V usage is TRBV24-1 and J usage is TRBJ2-3, with a possible D match to TRBD1 (7 bases). V lost 5 bases and J 1 base, leaving 15 bases between the germline ends. CDR3 length equals 16 residues. Germline CDR1 and CDR2: KGHDR and SFDVKD. Written as DNA, the CDR3 is TGTGCCACCAGTGCGCGGGGCAGGGGGGGCACAGATACGCAGTATTTT. Translated: CATSARGRGGTDTQYF.

This clone appeared a single time. J is TRBJ1-6 and V is TRBV7-9, with 10 bases identical to TRBD1. From germline, CDR1 is SEHNR and CDR2 FQNEAQ (reference sequence). The CDR3 extends over 16 amino acids. V lost 3 bases to trimming and J lost 6 bases; unmatched junction nucleotides: 5. CDR3 sequence: CASSLGQGYGNSPLHF. CDR3 DNA: TGTGCCAGCAGCTTGGGACAGGGGTACGGTAATTCACCCCTCCACTTT.

The chain employs TRBV4-3 and TRBJ1-2, with no clear D. There are 17 residues in the CDR3. Trimming took 1 base from V and 3 from J, leaving 18 bases between them. Germline CDR1 and CDR2: LGHNA and YSLEER. The DNA for the CDR3 is TGCGCCAGCAGCCAAGCCTCCACTCCCCTGGTAGACTATGGCTACACCTTC. Protein: CASSQASTPLVDYGYTF.

This clone came up once. The CDR3 coding sequence is TGTGCCAGCAGCACGACAGGGTATGGCTACACCTTC. It specifies CASSTTGYGYTF. The chain is built from TRBV11-3 and TRBJ1-2; 7 bases agree with TRBD1. The germline V gene has CDR1 SGHNT and CDR2 YENEEA. V was clipped by 5 bases and J by 5 bases; unmatched bases: 2. The CDR3 extends over 12 amino acids.

This clone was seen just once. This rearrangement joins TRBV24-1 to TRBJ2-7; 7 positions agree with TRBD2. The CDR3 is 15 residues long. Germline V gene sequence: CDR1 KGHDR, CDR2 SFDVKD. V shed 4 bases, J shed 2 bases, and the junction held 7 bases outside the gene matches. The CDR3 reads CATSEGSGTAYEQYF. The CDR3 DNA reads TGTGCCACCAGTGAGGGGAGCGGGACCGCCTACGAGCAGTACTTC.

The V and J genes are TRBV24-1 and TRBJ2-2, with D possibly matching TRBD2 (5 bases). V was clipped by 1 base and J by 0 bases, with 11 bases between them. This CDR3 has 17 amino acids. Germline CDR1 is KGHDR and CDR2 is SFDVKD. This CDR3 reads CATSDFQAGTNTGELFF. The DNA for the CDR3 is TGTGCCACCAGTGATTTTCAGGCCGGGACGAACACCGGGGAGCTGTTTTTT.

This clone was detected a few times. CDR3 DNA: TGTGCCAGCAGACTACAGGGGTCCTCCTACGAGCAGTACTTC. This sequence encodes CASRLQGSSYEQYF. The gene calls are TRBV7-9 and TRBJ2-7; TRBD1 matches 7 bases. CDR1 is SEHNR, CDR2 FQNEAQ, per germline (reference sequence). V lost 6 bases, J lost 0 bases, and 5 bases stayed unmatched. CDR3 length equals 14 residues.

The V call is TRBV19, the J call TRBJ1-4; weak D call: TRBD1 (5 bases). The CDR3 extends over 17 amino acids. Trimming took 2 bases from V and 7 from J, leaving 20 bases between them. The V gene's germline CDR1 is LNHDA and CDR2 SQIVND (reference sequence). CDR3: CASSISPLQGSGEKLFF. The CDR3 region has the DNA TGTGCCAGTAGTATATCCCCTCTCCAGGGTTCCGGTGAAAAACTGTTTTTT.

The chain couples TRBV18 to TRBJ2-2, with no clear D. The V gene's germline CDR1 is KGHSH and CDR2 LQKENI. The V end lost 1 base, the J end lost 6 bases, and 12 bases lay between the germline ends. CDR3 length equals 15 residues. The CDR3 reads CASSPLREVPGELFF. CDR3 sequence (DNA): TGTGCCAGCTCACCACTACGAGAGGTCCCCGGGGAGCTGTTTTTT.

The V gene is TRBV7-8, the J gene TRBJ1-5; TRBD1 matches at 7 bases. The length of the CDR3 is 13 residues. Germline V gives CDR1 SGHVS, CDR2 FQNEAQ. The V segment lost 4 bases and the J segment 7 bases; nucleotides outside the gene matches: 4. The CDR3 DNA is TGTGCCAGCAGCTCAGACAGGGAACAGCCCCAGCATTTT. It codes for CASSSDREQPQHF. The complete variable domain, with remaining parts taken from reference TRBV7-8 and TRBJ1-5, reads GAGVSQSPRYKVAKRGQDVALRCDPISGHVSLFWYQQALGQGPEFLTYFQNEAQLDKSGLPSDRFFAERPEGSVSTLKIQRTQQEDSAVYLCASSSDREQPQHFGDGTRLSIL.

The chain uses TRBV7-2 and TRBJ2-1; 9 bases are a match to TRBD2. Germline V gene lookup returns CDR1 SGHTA and CDR2 FQGNSA. The length of the CDR3 is 15 residues. V gave up 2 bases and J gave up 3 bases; unmatched junction bases: 2. CDR3 DNA: TGTGCCAGCAGCTTACAGACTAGCGGCTACAATGAGCAGTTCTTC. Encoded protein: CASSLQTSGYNEQFF.

The sample holds one count of this clone. This chain connects TRBV4-2 to TRBJ2-7; 9 bases are a match to TRBD2. J lost 2 bases, V lost 2 bases, and 16 bases had no gene match. This CDR3 comprises 19 residues. Germline CDR1 is LGHNA and CDR2 is YNFKEQ. The CDR3 here is CASSQRVRGSGGQPYEQYF. The CDR3 coding sequence is TGTGCCAGCAGCCAACGTGTGCGGGGGAGCGGGGGGCAGCCCTACGAGCAGTACTTC.

The chain carries TRBV12-3 or TRBV12-4 and TRBJ2-7; 9 bases agree with TRBD2. The V segment lost 6 bases and the J segment 4 bases; nucleotides outside the gene matches: 4. The length of the CDR3 is 13 residues. The CDR3 here is CASRLAGPYEQYF. DNA of the CDR3: TGTGCCAGCAGGCTAGCGGGACCATACGAGCAGTACTTC.

CDR3 sequence: CASSNRGASGNTIYF. CDR3 coding DNA: TGTGCCAGCAGTAACAGGGGGGCCTCTGGAAACACCATATATTTT. This chain links TRBV28 with TRBJ1-3, with 8 bases identical to TRBD1. With 5 bases clipped from V and 0 bases from J, the junction kept 3 bases outside the gene matches. CDR1 MDHEN and CDR2 SYDVKM come from the germline V gene. This CDR3 is 15 amino acids long.

This chain uses TRBV7-2 with TRBJ2-5, with a weak D call TRBD1 (6 bases). Germline CDR1 and CDR2: SGHTA and FQGNSA. This CDR3 contains 14 residues. V was shortened by 3 bases and J by 1 base, with 9 bases between the two germline ends. DNA for the CDR3: TGTGCCAGCAGCTTTGGCAGGGGCCAAGAGACCCAGTACTTC. Its protein is CASSFGRGQETQYF.

The chain carries TRBV7-6 and TRBJ1-4; D not resolved. The CDR3 spans 15 residues. Trimming cost V 5 bases and J 7 bases, with 17 bases left between them. CDR1 and CDR2 from the germline V gene are SGHVS and FNYEAQ. The CDR3 sequence: CASSPGGGRGEKLFF. CDR3 in DNA: TGTGCCAGCAGCCCAGGCGGAGGGCGCGGTGAAAAACTGTTTTTT.

This chain uses TRBV13 with TRBJ2-1; 13 bases are shared with TRBD2. This CDR3 comprises 19 residues. V lost 5 bases to trimming and J lost 8 bases; unmatched junction nucleotides: 18. CDR1 and CDR2 from the germline V gene are PRHDT and FYEKMQ (reference sequence). Here the CDR3 reads CASSRILTSGGVEMYEQFF. CDR3 in DNA: TGTGCCAGCAGCCGGATCTTAACTAGCGGGGGGGTTGAAATGTATGAGCAGTTCTTC.

CDR3 nucleotides: TGTGCCAGCTCGCGTACAGGGGTCAATGGCTACACCTTC. Its protein is CASSRTGVNGYTF. The chain is built from TRBV18 and TRBJ1-2, with 7 bases that match TRBD1. Germline V gene lookup returns CDR1 KGHSH and CDR2 LQKENI. The CDR3 has 13 residues. Trimming cost V 6 bases and J 6 bases; bases outside gene matches: 7.

About this clone: At one end, the junction sequence differs from germline, possibly due to a read error. V usage is TRBV7-7 and J usage is TRBJ2-3, with TRBD2 identical over 10 bases. CDR1 SSHAT and CDR2 FNYEAQ come from the germline V gene (reference sequence). CDR3 size: 16 residues. CDR3 sequence reads: CASSPRTSGATDTQYF. As DNA, the CDR3 is TGTGCTAGCAGCCCCAGGACTAGCGGAGCCACAGATACGCAGTATTTT.

CDR3 loop: CASSPGNRGTEAFF. The DNA for the CDR3 is TGTGCCAGCAGCCCTGGAAATAGGGGGACTGAAGCTTTCTTT. This chain links TRBV3-1 (or the pseudogene TRBV3-2) with TRBJ1-1; D may be TRBD1 (6 bases). V dropped 4 bases and J dropped 5 bases, with 14 bases sitting between them. The germline CDR1 and CDR2 sequences are LGHDT and YNNKEL (reference sequence). The CDR3 has 14 amino acids.

V gene TRBV28 combines with J gene TRBJ1-5, with 7 bases matching TRBD1. The CDR3 is made up of 15 amino acids. The ends lost 4 bases at V and 2 bases at J; junction bases unmatched: 5. Germline lookup yields CDR1 MDHEN and CDR2 SYDVKM. CDR3 amino acids: CASSSQGVGNQPQHF. As DNA, the CDR3 is TGTGCCAGCAGTTCCCAGGGGGTTGGCAATCAGCCCCAGCATTTT.

CDR3 amino acids: CASSDRGYGYTF. CDR3 in DNA: TGTGCCAGCAGTGACAGGGGCTATGGCTACACCTTC. This rearrangement joins TRBV6-4 to TRBJ1-2, with a possible D match to TRBD1 (5 bases). This CDR3 region has 12 residues. Germline V gives CDR1 MRHNA, CDR2 SNTAGT. V lost 2 bases, J lost 4 bases, and 5 bases lay in between.

The CDR3 is CASSFRLAGVQNEQFF. CDR3 sequence (DNA): TGTGCCAGCAGCTTCCGACTAGCGGGAGTGCAGAATGAGCAGTTCTTC. The rearrangement uses TRBV7-6 and TRBJ2-1, with TRBD2 matching 12 bases. CDR1 and CDR2 from the germline V gene are SGHVS and FNYEAQ. V dropped 3 bases and J dropped 7; count of bases not matched to a gene: 7. The CDR3 is 16 residues long.

The rearrangement uses TRBV5-8 and TRBJ1-5; 10 bases fit TRBD1. V trimming: 0 bases; J trimming: 4 bases; junction bases outside the gene matches: 4. Germline CDR1 and CDR2: SGHTS and YDEGEE. The CDR3 has 16 amino acids. CDR3 DNA sequence: TGTGCCAGCAGCTTGGGGGACAGGGGCGCAAATCAGCCCCAGCATTTT. Protein product: CASSLGDRGANQPQHF.

This chain connects TRBV24-1 to TRBJ2-3, with 14 bases lining up with TRBD2. With 7 bases clipped from V and 3 bases from J, the junction kept 5 bases outside the gene matches. CDR3 size: 16 residues. The germline gives CDR1 KGHDR, CDR2 SFDVKD. Here the CDR3 DNA reads TGTGCCACCAGGGGGACTAGCGGGGGTATAACAGATACGCAGTATTTT. It encodes CATRGTSGGITDTQYF.

The chain links TRBV2 to TRBJ2-7; a weak D match, TRBD2 (5 bases). Germline V gives CDR1 SNHLY, CDR2 FYNNEI. This CDR3 region has 12 residues. V lost 1 base and J 10 bases, leaving 11 bases between the germline ends. The CDR3 bases are TGTGCCAGCAGTGAAGGTTTCGGGGAACAGTACTTC. This translates into CASSEGFGEQYF.

This chain links TRBV18 with TRBJ1-3, with a possible D match to TRBD1 (6 bases). CDR1 and CDR2 from the germline V gene are KGHSH and LQKENI. V was cut by 6 bases and J by 2 bases, with 17 bases left in between. The CDR3 has 16 amino acids. The CDR3 DNA sequence: TGTGCCAGCTCTCTGACAGGCGGTGAGACTGGAAACACCATATATTTT. It encodes CASSLTGGETGNTIYF.

This clone was counted only a few times. This chain uses TRBV9 with TRBJ2-7, with 9 bases aligning to TRBD1. Germline V gives CDR1 SGDLS, CDR2 YYNGEE. Trimming removed 0 bases from V and 2 bases from J; junction bases left unmatched: 6. The CDR3 loop spans 16 amino acids. CDR3 in DNA: TGTGCCAGCAGCGTAGCCGGACAGGGGTCCCCCTACGAGCAGTACTTC. Translating gives CASSVAGQGSPYEQYF.